A single sample gave rise to the 27 T cell receptor beta chains below, sequenced in a study of blood T cell repertoires in COVID-19. Only in-frame clones appear in the TCRdb table, and some are missing; sequencing was by immunoSEQ multiplex PCR. This sample has about 250,000 clones, with about 85% found just once. Sequenced: PBMCs or T cells enriched from blood (not recorded which). These receptors all come from a woman aged 50 to 60 who had recovered from COVID-19.

This rearrangement joins TRBV9 to TRBJ2-3; D may be TRBD2 (6 bases). V shed 6 bases and J shed 0 bases, with 11 bases lying between them. The CDR3 sequence is 14 residues long. Germline V gene data show CDR1 as SGDLS and CDR2 as YYNGEE. CDR3 protein: CASNLAESTDTQYF. DNA for the CDR3: TGTGCCAGCAACTTAGCGGAGAGCACAGATACGCAGTATTTT.

This clone was seen only once. This chain uses TRBV5-1 with TRBJ1-5, with 7 positions matching TRBD1. The CDR3 is 15 residues long. Trimming cost V 1 base and J 3 bases; bases outside gene matches: 4. Germline CDR1 SGHRS, CDR2 YFSETQ. The CDR3 loop is CASSLTGEANQPQHF. The CDR3 DNA reads as TGCGCCAGCAGCTTGACAGGGGAGGCCAATCAGCCCCAGCATTTT.

J is TRBJ2-6 and V is TRBV9; the match to TRBD1 covers 7 bases. Germline V gives CDR1 SGDLS, CDR2 YYNGEE. Germline trimming cut 0 bases from V and 4 bases from J; bases unmatched to any gene: 7. The CDR3 sequence is 17 residues long. CDR3 region: CASSVDRGRGGANVLTF. In DNA form, the CDR3 reads TGTGCCAGCAGCGTAGACAGGGGAAGGGGAGGGGCCAACGTCCTGACTTTC.

This sequence joins TRBV7-2 and TRBJ1-6; D is uncertain. Germline-derived CDR1 and CDR2 are SGHTA and FQGNSA. V lost 0 bases and J lost 7, with 7 bases in between. This CDR3 is built from 14 residues. The CDR3: CASSLASGNSPLHF. DNA of the CDR3: TGTGCCAGCAGCTTAGCGAGCGGAAATTCACCCCTCCACTTT.

The rearrangement links TRBV30 to TRBJ1-6; D remains ambiguous. The germline gives CDR1 GTSNPN, CDR2 SVGIG (reference sequence). With 0 bases removed from V and 10 bases from J, the gap between germline ends came to 19 bases. This CDR3 contains 16 residues. CDR3 sequence (DNA): TGTGCCTGGAGTGTAGAACTACCCCGAAGCGGGTCACCCCTCCACTTT. Its translation: CAWSVELPRSGSPLHF.

The chain combines TRBV5-6 with TRBJ2-2, with D possibly matching TRBD1 (5 bases). Between the trimmed V and J ends, which lost 6 bases and 6 bases, there was a span of 15 bases. Germline CDR1 and CDR2: SGHDT and YYEEEE. The CDR3 runs 14 residues. The CDR3 DNA follows: TGTGCCAGCAACCTCATCAAGGGGTCCGGGGAGCTGTTTTTT. Protein: CASNLIKGSGELFF.

This sequence joins TRBV11-3 and TRBJ2-5; tentatively, D is TRBD2 (5 bases). Germline values: CDR1 SGHNT, CDR2 YENEEA. This CDR3 has 13 residues. V was clipped by 6 bases and J by 1 base, with 9 bases between them. The CDR3, as DNA: TGTGCCAGCAGTCGTAGCGTCCAAGAGACCCAGTACTTC. This translates into CASSRSVQETQYF.

This chain uses TRBV2 with TRBJ1-5, with 12 bases aligning to TRBD1. This CDR3 is built from 15 residues. The germline CDR1 and CDR2 sequences are SNHLY and FYNNEI. The V and J ends lost 6 bases and 4 bases, in that order; junction bases with no gene match: 4. The CDR3 loop reads CASRGQGARNQPQHF. The DNA for the CDR3 is TGTGCCAGCAGGGGACAGGGGGCCAGAAATCAGCCCCAGCATTTT.

The genes are TRBV6-5 and TRBJ1-2; D might be TRBD1 (6 bases). CDR3 length: 14 residues. CDR1 and CDR2 (germline): MNHEY, SVGAGI. V was trimmed by 7 bases and J by 6 bases, leaving 18 bases between them. CDR3 loop: CASTRGGRRDGYTF. DNA for the CDR3: TGTGCCAGCACTAGGGGGGGTAGGCGGGATGGCTACACCTTC.

The chain links TRBV27 to TRBJ2-7, with D hard to call. The CDR3 is 14 amino acids. V lost 2 bases to trimming and J lost 5 bases, with 13 bases between them. CDR1 MNHEY and CDR2 SMNVEV come from the germline V gene (reference sequence). CDR3 sequence reads: CASSLIGGHNEQYF. CDR3 coding DNA: TGTGCCAGCAGTTTAATCGGTGGGCACAACGAGCAGTACTTC.

This chain connects TRBV15 to TRBJ2-1; perhaps TRBD1 as D (5 bases). The CDR3 is 14 amino acids. Trimming cost V 1 base and J 4 bases, with 8 bases left between them. The germline V gene encodes CDR1 LNHNV and CDR2 YYDKDF (reference sequence). The CDR3 coding sequence is TGTGCCACCAGCAGAGGGACATCGTACAATGAGCAGTTCTTC. The encoded protein is CATSRGTSYNEQFF.

J is TRBJ1-1 and V is TRBV7-2, with 7 bases matching TRBD1. V was pared by 5 bases and J by 2 bases, with 8 bases of the junction left unmatched. Germline assignment: CDR1 SGHTA and CDR2 FQGNSA. The CDR3 is 15 amino acids. In nucleotides, the CDR3 is TGTGCCAGCAGCGCCATGGGACAGACAAACACTGAAGCTTTCTTT. This sequence encodes CASSAMGQTNTEAFF.

The V call is TRBV28, the J call TRBJ2-5, with 12 positions matching TRBD2. This CDR3 is built from 17 residues. V lost 1 base, J lost 5 bases, and 8 bases stayed unmatched. Germline V gene sequence: CDR1 MDHEN, CDR2 SYDVKM. The CDR3 DNA reads as TGTGCCAGCAGTTTATCCCTGACTAGCGGGAGTGGGGAGACCCAGTACTTC. Encoded protein: CASSLSLTSGSGETQYF.

The rearrangement joins TRBV4-3 to TRBJ2-1; 9 bases fit TRBD2. The trim removed 1 base at V and 4 bases at J, leaving 8 bases unmatched. The germline V gene has CDR1 LGHNA and CDR2 YSLEER. The CDR3 extends over 17 amino acids. This CDR3 is CASSQASAAGGYNEQFF. The DNA for the CDR3 is TGCGCCAGCAGCCAAGCGTCTGCAGCGGGAGGTTACAATGAGCAGTTCTTC.

The chain employs TRBV18 and TRBJ2-7, with TRBD1 matching over 9 bases. The germline CDR1 and CDR2 sequences are KGHSH and LQKENI. The ends lost 2 bases at V and 7 bases at J; junction bases unmatched: 9. The CDR3 covers 15 residues. As DNA, the CDR3 is TGTGCCAGCTCACCAAGAAATACAGGGGGCGGGGAGCAGTACTTC. Protein product: CASSPRNTGGGEQYF.

The chain joins TRBV28 to TRBJ1-1, with D perhaps TRBD1 (6 bases). Germline CDR1 and CDR2: MDHEN and SYDVKM. The CDR3 contains 17 residues. V was shortened by 7 bases and J by 2 bases, with 23 bases between the two germline ends. The CDR3 DNA follows: TGTGCCAGCAAGTCCCCAGGGGCGCAGTATGTAAACACTGAAGCTTTCTTT. This sequence encodes CASKSPGAQYVNTEAFF.

The rearrangement uses TRBV7-9 and TRBJ2-7; tentative D call: TRBD2 (5 bases). The V end was cut by 1 base, the J end by 6 bases, with 13 bases between. Germline lookup yields CDR1 SEHNR and CDR2 FQNEAQ (reference sequence). This CDR3 spans 14 amino acids. CDR3 in amino acids: CASSLDWTAGEQYF. As DNA, the CDR3 is TGTGCCAGCAGCTTAGACTGGACGGCGGGCGAGCAGTACTTC. Full variable domain (rest looked up from reference TRBV7-9 and TRBJ2-7): DTGVSQNPRHKITKRGQNVTFRCDPISEHNRLYWYRQTLGQGPEFLTYFQNEAQLEKSRLLSDRFSAERPKGSFSTLEIQRTEQGDSAMYLCASSLDWTAGEQYFGPGTRLTVT.

This chain joins TRBV9 and TRBJ1-1, with 11 bases that match TRBD1. The germline V gene has CDR1 SGDLS and CDR2 YYNGEE. This CDR3 has 16 amino acids. J was trimmed by 4 bases and V by 0 bases; bases with no gene match: 5. CDR3 loop: CASSVVDRGLGTEAFF. CDR3 coding DNA: TGTGCCAGCAGCGTAGTGGACAGGGGGCTGGGCACTGAAGCTTTCTTT.

The CDR3 here is CASRMGGKNSPLHF. The CDR3 coding sequence is TGTGCCAGTAGGATGGGCGGGAAGAATTCACCCCTCCACTTT. The chain carries TRBV19 and TRBJ1-6; D is unresolved. This CDR3 contains 14 residues. The germline V and J ends were trimmed by 6 bases and 7 bases, with 13 bases remaining between them. Germline CDR1 and CDR2: LNHDA and SQIVND (reference sequence). The entire variable domain, with the rest obtained from reference TRBV19 and TRBJ1-6, is as follows: DGGITQSPKYLFRKEGQNVTLSCEQNLNHDAMYWYRQDPGQGLRLIYYSQIVNDFQKGDIAEGYSVSREKKESFPLTVTSAQKNPTAFYLCASRMGGKNSPLHFGNGTRLTVT.

V is TRBV28 and J is TRBJ1-1; possible D gene TRBD1, 5 bases. Per the germline V gene, CDR1 is MDHEN and CDR2 is SYDVKM. Trimming shortened V by 8 bases and J by 0 bases, and 19 bases separated the two germline ends. The CDR3 spans 16 residues. CDR3 sequence: CASSPGGSRMNTEAFF. The CDR3 DNA follows: TGTGCCAGCTCCCCCGGGGGGTCCCGCATGAACACTGAAGCTTTCTTT.

V gene TRBV28 combines with J gene TRBJ1-6; D unclear. The V and J ends lost 4 bases and 0 bases respectively, with 7 bases between them. From germline, CDR1 is MDHEN and CDR2 SYDVKM. The CDR3 contains 15 residues. The CDR3 bases are TGTGCCAGCAGTTCCGGGAACTCCTATAATTCACCCCTCCACTTT. This translates into CASSSGNSYNSPLHF.

This chain links TRBV29-1 with TRBJ1-2, with 7 bases that match TRBD1. CDR1 is SQVTM, CDR2 ANQGSEA, per germline. V was pared by 5 bases and J by 8 bases, with 11 bases of the junction left unmatched. The CDR3 spans 13 residues. CDR3 sequence (DNA): TGCAGCGTTTTGGGACAGCGCGATCCCGGCTACACCTTC. Its protein is CSVLGQRDPGYTF. The full variable domain, its missing parts supplied by reference TRBV29-1 and TRBJ1-2, is SAVISQKPSRDICQRGTSLTIQCQVDSQVTMMFWYRQQPGQSLTLIATANQGSEATYESGFVIDKFPISRPNLTFSTLTVSNMSPEDSSIYLCSVLGQRDPGYTFGSGTRLTVV.

V is TRBV11-2 and J is TRBJ2-7; no clear D gene. This CDR3 is built from 15 residues. The ends were cut back, 3 bases at V and 2 bases at J, with 14 bases in the middle. The germline gives CDR1 SGHAT, CDR2 FQNNGV. The CDR3 is CASSFLQTRAYEQYF. CDR3 DNA: TGTGCCAGCAGCTTTCTCCAGACACGTGCCTACGAGCAGTACTTC.

J is TRBJ2-6 and V is TRBV5-6, with 8 positions matching TRBD2. The CDR3 consists of 17 residues. The ends lost 0 bases at V and 4 bases at J; junction bases unmatched: 6. The V gene's germline CDR1 is SGHDT and CDR2 YYEEEE. The CDR3 protein is CASSLAGGAPGANVLTF. The CDR3 region has the DNA TGTGCCAGCAGCTTGGCCGGGGGGGCGCCAGGGGCCAACGTCCTGACTTTC.

The V gene is TRBV5-6, the J gene TRBJ2-1, with TRBD2 matching over 13 bases. Trimming at V came to 0 bases and at J to 7 bases, leaving 4 bases not matched to a gene. The CDR3 spans 16 residues. The germline V gene encodes CDR1 SGHDT and CDR2 YYEEEE. In nucleotides, the CDR3 is TGTGCCAGCAGCTTGGTCGGGACTAGCGGGAAAAATGAGCAGTTCTTC. Protein: CASSLVGTSGKNEQFF.

The chain employs TRBV27 and TRBJ1-2; D remains ambiguous. CDR3 length: 15 residues. The germline V gene encodes CDR1 MNHEY and CDR2 SMNVEV (reference sequence). Deletions cut 3 bases from V and 8 bases from J, with 19 bases between. Here the CDR3 DNA reads TGTGCCAGCAGTTTGCAACCTCACGTGGTTAGCGGCTACACCTTC. Translating gives CASSLQPHVVSGYTF.

The rearrangement links TRBV3-1 (or the pseudogene TRBV3-2) to TRBJ2-5; D gene unclear. The CDR3 runs to 14 residues. Germline-derived CDR1 and CDR2 are LGHDT and YNNKEL (reference sequence). Trimming stripped 4 bases from V and 2 bases from J, with 11 bases between. In DNA form, the CDR3 reads TGTGCCAGCAGCCGCCGCGTCGGGCAAGAGACCCAGTACTTC. It is translated as CASSRRVGQETQYF.